A selection of T cell receptor beta chains follows, all from one sample in a study of blood T cell repertoires in COVID-19. The repertoire was sequenced with immunoSEQ multiplex PCR; TCRdb's copy has only in-frame clones and lacks some. This table has roughly 170,000 clones, approximately 87% appearing once. Sequences were obtained from peripheral blood. The receptors shown here come from a man aged 70-80 years with active or convalescent COVID-19. Each CDR3 is given with its conserved first and last residue. Fields, in order: D gene, J gene, clone size, V gene, CDR3 protein, CDR3 DNA. D genes are given only for firm matches. Only some rows state a clone size, as once, few, many or a class for expanded clones.

>TRBD2|TRBJ2-7|.|TRBV28
CASSSSGTSGSYEQYF
TGTGCCAGCAGTTCCTCCGGGACTAGCGGGTCCTACGAGCAGTACTTC
>.|TRBJ2-7|.|TRBV4-1
CASSHVGSRQYF
TGCGCCAGCAGCCATGTCGGGAGCCGGCAGTACTTC
>.|TRBJ1-1|.|TRBV5-1
CASSLGGIDTEAFF
TGCGCCAGCAGCTTGGGAGGTATCGACACTGAAGCTTTCTTT
>.|TRBJ2-3|.|TRBV5-1
CASSLSQAGDTQYF
TGCGCCAGCAGCTTGAGTCAGGCGGGAGATACGCAGTATTTT
>.|TRBJ1-1|.|TRBV30
CAWSDRFRTEAFF
TGTGCCTGGAGTGACAGGTTTCGTACTGAAGCTTTCTTT
>TRBD1|TRBJ1-5|.|TRBV24-1
CATSDPRDSLHAQHF
TGTGCCACCAGTGATCCGAGGGACAGTCTTCATGCCCAGCATTTT
>TRBD2|TRBJ2-1|.|TRBV9
CASSGLAGVWNNEQFF
TGTGCCAGCAGCGGCCTAGCGGGAGTCTGGAACAATGAGCAGTTCTTC
>.|TRBJ2-5|.|TRBV7-7
CASSLAGVQETQYF
TGTGCCAGCAGCTTAGCGGGCGTTCAAGAGACCCAGTACTTC
>TRBD1|TRBJ1-1|.|TRBV5-1
CASSLGDRGMNTEAFF
TGCGCCAGCAGCTTGGGGGACAGGGGGATGAACACTGAAGCTTTCTTT
>.|TRBJ2-1|.|TRBV28
CASSSGTYNEQFF
TGTGCCAGCTCTTCGGGTACCTACAATGAGCAGTTCTTC
>TRBD2|TRBJ2-7|.|TRBV7-2
CASSLRTSVYYEQYF
TGTGCCAGCAGCCTGAGGACTAGCGTCTATTACGAGCAGTACTTC
>TRBD1|TRBJ1-5|few|TRBV5-8
CASSLTGTAGSGNQPQHF
TGTGCCAGCAGCTTAACCGGGACAGCGGGCTCGGGCAATCAGCCCCAGCATTTT
>.|TRBJ1-2|.|TRBV27
CASSFTEDYGYTF
TGTGCCAGCAGTTTTACTGAGGACTATGGCTACACCTTC
>TRBD1|TRBJ2-1|.|TRBV7-8
CASSLAMTGYEQFF
TGTGCCAGCAGCTTAGCGATGACAGGGTATGAGCAGTTCTTC
>.|TRBJ1-2|.|TRBV7-2
CASSPGGANYGYTF
TGTGCCAGCAGCCCGGGGGGGGCTAACTATGGCTACACCTTC
>.|TRBJ2-3|.|TRBV5-6
CASSFRQPSDTQYF
TGTGCCAGCAGCTTCCGACAGCCCTCAGATACGCAGTATTTT
>TRBD2|TRBJ2-4|.|TRBV9
CASSAAAGGFQYF
TGTGCCAGCAGCGCCGCAGCGGGAGGGTTTCAGTACTTC
>.|TRBJ1-1|.|TRBV10-2
CASSDLGGPGAFF
TGCGCCAGCAGCGATTTAGGGGGTCCGGGAGCTTTCTTT
>.|TRBJ1-1|.|TRBV19
CASSIRLTVEAFF
TGTGCCAGTAGTATTCGTTTGACTGTTGAAGCTTTCTTT
>.|TRBJ1-1|.|TRBV7-9
CASSLTGLAEAFF
TGTGCCAGCAGCCTAACAGGGTTGGCTGAGGCTTTCTTT
>.|TRBJ1-1|.|TRBV18
CASSPLGGRDTEAFF
TGTGCCAGCTCACCCCTTGGGGGCAGGGACACTGAAGCTTTCTTT
>.|TRBJ1-2|.|TRBV20-1
CSASEGLGGYTF
TGCAGTGCTAGTGAGGGACTGGGAGGCTACACCTTC
>.|TRBJ1-2|once|TRBV15
CATSRTLDSYGYTF
TGTGCCACCAGCAGAACCCTGGACAGCTATGGCTACACCTTC
>.|TRBJ1-4|.|TRBV6-5
CASSRQASNEKLFF
TGTGCCAGCAGTCGACAGGCCTCGAATGAAAAACTGTTTTTT
>.|TRBJ1-2|.|TRBV6-6
CASSYKRERGYGYTF
TGTGCCAGCAGTTACAAGAGGGAACGAGGATATGGCTACACCTTC
>.|TRBJ1-2|.|TRBV7-2
CASSPSQGRGYGYTF
TGTGCCAGCAGCCCCTCGCAGGGGAGAGGCTATGGCTACACCTTC
>.|TRBJ1-1|.|TRBV7-9
CASSVDTTEAFF
TGTGCCAGCAGCGTGGACACCACTGAAGCTTTCTTT
>.|TRBJ2-7|.|TRBV27
CASRPRGTYGAYEQYF
TGTGCCAGCAGACCCAGGGGCACCTACGGAGCCTACGAGCAGTACTTC
>.|TRBJ1-1|few|TRBV7-3
CASSSIPDTEAFF
TGTGCCAGCAGCTCAATCCCAGACACTGAAGCTTTCTTT
>.|TRBJ2-7|.|TRBV13
CASSGTGTKSYEQYF
TGTGCCAGCAGCGGAACCGGGACAAAGAGTTACGAGCAGTACTTC
>.|TRBJ1-1|.|TRBV6-5
CASSSRGVEGTTEAFF
TGTGCCAGCAGTTCCCGAGGAGTGGAGGGTACCACTGAAGCTTTCTTT
>.|TRBJ2-2|.|TRBV12-3/TRBV12-4
CASSSQGTGELFF
TGTGCCAGCAGTTCACAGGGCACCGGGGAGCTGTTTTTT
>TRBD1|TRBJ2-4|.|TRBV7-6
CASSLGGTGGNIQYF
TGTGCCAGCAGCTTAGGGGGGACAGGGGGGAACATTCAGTACTTC
>TRBD1|TRBJ1-5|.|TRBV6-1
CASSGGTGGWSNQPQHF
TGTGCCAGCAGTGGGGGGACAGGGGGCTGGAGCAATCAGCCCCAGCATTTT
>TRBD1|TRBJ1-2|medium-sized|TRBV19
CASSGPGTGGSYGYTF
TGTGCCAGTAGTGGGCCTGGGACAGGGGGAAGCTATGGCTACACCTTC
>TRBD1|TRBJ2-5|.|TRBV7-2
CASSGHRGAQETQYF
TGTGCCAGCAGCGGGCACAGGGGCGCCCAAGAGACCCAGTACTTC
>.|TRBJ2-5|.|TRBV4-3
CASSQGASKTQYF
TGCGCCAGCAGCCAAGGGGCTAGCAAGACCCAGTACTTC
>TRBD2|TRBJ2-2|.|TRBV3-1/TRBV3-2
CASSPYSGGHTGELFF
TGTGCCAGCAGCCCCTATAGCGGGGGTCACACCGGGGAGCTGTTTTTT
>.|TRBJ2-5|.|TRBV24-1
CATSDPGETQYF
TGTGCCACCAGTGACCCAGGAGAGACCCAGTACTTC
>.|TRBJ2-4|.|TRBV4-3
CASSQDRLAKNIQYF
TGCGCCAGCAGCCAAGACCGACTAGCCAAAAACATTCAGTACTTC
>TRBD1|TRBJ1-2|.|TRBV19
CASSHSTGTGYGYTF
TGTGCCAGTAGCCACTCGACCGGGACAGGCTATGGCTACACCTTC
>TRBD1|TRBJ1-1|.|TRBV11-2
CASSLSVGAGGDTEAFF
TGTGCCAGCAGCTTATCCGTCGGGGCAGGGGGAGATACTGAAGCTTTCTTT
>TRBD1|TRBJ1-5|.|TRBV19
CASSMTGSNSNQPQHF
TGTGCCAGTAGTATGACAGGGTCTAATAGCAATCAGCCCCAGCATTTT